This paragraph covers one T cell receptor (beta chain) sequence. A read error may account for a junction end that differs from germline. Using immunoSEQ multiplex PCR, the repertoire was profiled, and TCRdb retains in-frame clones only, with some absent. The sample gives some 120,000 clones, 65% to 85% of which show up once; 1.5% to 2% is in the top ten. Germline V gene lookup returns CDR1 SSHAT and CDR2 FNYEAQ (reference sequence). The CDR3 runs to 16 residues. This sample is drawn from a study of blood T cell repertoires in COVID-19. Turning to the study itself: From the United States, Italy and Spain came samples of acute and convalescent COVID-19. PBMCs, B-cell-depleted T cells, or T cells provided the cDNA or gDNA that made up the material.

What was sequenced was peripheral blood. The genes are TRBV7-7 and TRBJ2-5, with 8 bases identical to TRBD2. The TCR was taken from a man aged 70 or older with acute or convalescent COVID-19. The CDR3 is CASSFQFSGAQETQYF. CDR3 nucleotide sequence: TGTGCTAGCAGCTTTCAATTTAGCGGGGCTCAAGAGACCCAGTACTTC.